The present T cell receptor beta chain was sequenced within a study of OX40 agonist ivuxolimab in advanced cancers. Turning to the study itself: From about 23 to 85 years was the age range, with a mean of around 57 years, and about 78% were male.

The germline V and J ends were trimmed by 7 bases and 6 bases, with 15 bases remaining between them. From germline, CDR1 is SQVTM and CDR2 ANQGSEA. The CDR3 has 13 amino acids. Blood specimens came from baseline, cycle 4 day 1, and cycle 7 day 1. Assay: immunoSEQ multiplex PCR; the TCRdb copy retains only in-frame clones and omits some. The sample shows roughly 65,000 clones, approximately 80% of them seen only once. The TCR sequence derives from an adult with an advanced solid tumor such as melanoma, head and neck, liver or kidney cancer. Sequencing was performed on CD4+ or CD8+ T cells sorted from blood, taken in a trial of the OX40 agonist ivuxolimab. The chain combines TRBV29-1 with TRBJ1-4, with D possibly being TRBD1 (5 bases). The CDR3 nucleotides read TGCAGCGGGGTAAGGGGTTCGGATGAAAAACTGTTTTTT. Residues: CSGVRGSDEKLFF.